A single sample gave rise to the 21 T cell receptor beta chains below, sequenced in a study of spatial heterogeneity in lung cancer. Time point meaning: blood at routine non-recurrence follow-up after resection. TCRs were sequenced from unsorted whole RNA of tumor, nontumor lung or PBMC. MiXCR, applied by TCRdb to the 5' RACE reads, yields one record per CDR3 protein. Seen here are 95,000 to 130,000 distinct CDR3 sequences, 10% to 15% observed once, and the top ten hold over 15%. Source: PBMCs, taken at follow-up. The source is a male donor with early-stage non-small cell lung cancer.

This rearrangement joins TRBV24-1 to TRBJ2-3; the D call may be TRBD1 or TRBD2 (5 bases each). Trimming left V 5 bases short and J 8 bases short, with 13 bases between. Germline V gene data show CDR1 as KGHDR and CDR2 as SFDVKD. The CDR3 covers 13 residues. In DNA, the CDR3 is TGTGCCACCAGTGGAGGGGTAAAGAGTACGCAGTATTTT. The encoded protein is CATSGGVKSTQYF.

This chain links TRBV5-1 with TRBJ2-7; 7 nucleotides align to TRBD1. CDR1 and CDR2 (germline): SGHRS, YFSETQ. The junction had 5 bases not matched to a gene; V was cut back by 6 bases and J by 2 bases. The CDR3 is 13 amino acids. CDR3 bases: TGCGCCAGCACAGGGACAGCCCCCTACGAGCAGTACTTC. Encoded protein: CASTGTAPYEQYF.

CDR3 coding DNA: TGTGCCAGCAGCGTCCAGGGATACGAGCAGTACTTC. This gives the protein CASSVQGYEQYF. The chain is built from TRBV7-2 and TRBJ2-7; possibly TRBD1 for D (5 bases). The germline V and J ends were trimmed by 5 bases and 4 bases, with 9 bases remaining between them. Per germline, CDR1 SGHTA and CDR2 FQGNSA. The CDR3 totals 12 residues.

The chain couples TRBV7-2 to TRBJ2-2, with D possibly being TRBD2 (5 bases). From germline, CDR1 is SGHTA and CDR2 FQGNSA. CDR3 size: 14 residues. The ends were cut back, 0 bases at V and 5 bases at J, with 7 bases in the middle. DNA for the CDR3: TGTGCCAGCAGCTTAGCGCGGGCGACCGGGGAGCTGTTTTTT. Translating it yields CASSLARATGELFF. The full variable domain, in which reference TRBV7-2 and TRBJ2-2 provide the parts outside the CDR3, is GAGVSQSPSNKVTEKGKDVELRCDPISGHTALYWYRQSLGQGLEFLIYFQGNSAPDKSGLPSDRFSAERTGGSVSTLTIQRTQQEDSAVYLCASSLARATGELFFGEGSRLTVL.

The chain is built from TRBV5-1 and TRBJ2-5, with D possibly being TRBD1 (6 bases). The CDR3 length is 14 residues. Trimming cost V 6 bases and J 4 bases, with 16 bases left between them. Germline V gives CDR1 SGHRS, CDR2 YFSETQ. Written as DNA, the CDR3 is TGCGCCAGCAACAGGGTGCAAAAAGGAGAGACCCAGTACTTC. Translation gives CASNRVQKGETQYF.

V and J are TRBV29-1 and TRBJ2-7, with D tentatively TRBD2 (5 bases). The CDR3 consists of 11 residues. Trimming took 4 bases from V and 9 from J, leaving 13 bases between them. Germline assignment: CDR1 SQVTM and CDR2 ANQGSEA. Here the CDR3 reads CSVVVSVRQYF. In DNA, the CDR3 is TGCAGCGTTGTGGTTAGCGTTAGGCAGTACTTC.

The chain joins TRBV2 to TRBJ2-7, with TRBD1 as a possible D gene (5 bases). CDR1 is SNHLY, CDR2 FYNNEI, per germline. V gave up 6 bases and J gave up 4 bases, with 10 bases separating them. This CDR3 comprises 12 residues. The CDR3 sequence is CASSDSYYEQYF. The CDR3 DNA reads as TGTGCCAGCAGCGACAGCTATTACGAGCAGTACTTC.

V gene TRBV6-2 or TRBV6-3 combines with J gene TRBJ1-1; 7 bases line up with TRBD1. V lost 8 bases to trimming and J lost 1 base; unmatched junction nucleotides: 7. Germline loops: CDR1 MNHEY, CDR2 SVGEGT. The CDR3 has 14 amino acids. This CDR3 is CASGQGGPNTEAFF. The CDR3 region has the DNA TGTGCCAGCGGTCAGGGGGGCCCGAACACTGAAGCTTTCTTT.

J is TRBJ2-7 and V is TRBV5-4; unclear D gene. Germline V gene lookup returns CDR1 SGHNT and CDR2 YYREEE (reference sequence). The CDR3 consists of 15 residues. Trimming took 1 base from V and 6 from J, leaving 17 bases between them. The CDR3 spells CASSLMTLTNFEQYF. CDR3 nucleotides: TGTGCCAGCAGCTTGATGACGCTAACCAACTTCGAGCAGTACTTC.

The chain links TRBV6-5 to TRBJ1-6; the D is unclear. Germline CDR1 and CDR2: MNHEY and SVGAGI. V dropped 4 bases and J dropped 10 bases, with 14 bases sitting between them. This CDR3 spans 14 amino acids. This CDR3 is CASSFGLDYSPLHF. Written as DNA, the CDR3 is TGTGCCAGCAGTTTCGGACTGGATTACTCACCCCTCCACTTT.

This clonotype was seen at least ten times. The CDR3 loop reads CSARDSRDSAEAFF. The CDR3 DNA sequence: TGCAGTGCTAGAGATAGTAGGGATTCGGCTGAAGCTTTCTTT. The V gene is TRBV20-1, the J gene TRBJ1-1; D not resolved. The CDR3 has 14 amino acids. CDR1 and CDR2 from the germline V gene are DFQATT and SNEGSKA (reference sequence). The V end was cut by 0 bases, the J end by 6 bases, with 14 bases between.

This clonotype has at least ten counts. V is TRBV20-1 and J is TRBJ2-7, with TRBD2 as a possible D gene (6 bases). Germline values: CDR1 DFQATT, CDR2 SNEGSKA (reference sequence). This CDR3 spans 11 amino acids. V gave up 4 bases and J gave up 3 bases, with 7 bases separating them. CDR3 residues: CSATSDYEQYF. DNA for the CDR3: TGCAGTGCTACTAGCGACTACGAGCAGTACTTC.

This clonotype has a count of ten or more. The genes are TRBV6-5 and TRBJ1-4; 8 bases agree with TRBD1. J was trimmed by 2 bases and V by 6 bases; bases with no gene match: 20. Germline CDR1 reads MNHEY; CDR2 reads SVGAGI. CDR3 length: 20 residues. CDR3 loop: CASRLVRDRPYSATNEKLFF. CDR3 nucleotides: TGTGCCAGCAGGCTCGTTCGGGACAGGCCCTACTCCGCCACTAATGAAAAACTGTTTTTT.

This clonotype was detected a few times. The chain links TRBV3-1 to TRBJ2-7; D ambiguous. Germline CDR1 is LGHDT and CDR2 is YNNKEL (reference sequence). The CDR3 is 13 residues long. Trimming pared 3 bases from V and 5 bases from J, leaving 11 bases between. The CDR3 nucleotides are TGTGCCAGCAGCCAGGGAAGGGTGGACGAGCAGTACTTC. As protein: CASSQGRVDEQYF.

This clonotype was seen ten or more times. The CDR3 here is CSARGLASTDTQYF. The CDR3, as DNA: TGCAGTGCACGGGGACTAGCTAGCACAGATACGCAGTATTTT. J is TRBJ2-3 and V is TRBV20-1; 9 bases map to TRBD2. CDR3 length equals 14 residues. The ends lost 6 bases at V and 0 bases at J; junction bases unmatched: 4. Germline assignment: CDR1 DFQATT and CDR2 SNEGSKA (reference sequence).

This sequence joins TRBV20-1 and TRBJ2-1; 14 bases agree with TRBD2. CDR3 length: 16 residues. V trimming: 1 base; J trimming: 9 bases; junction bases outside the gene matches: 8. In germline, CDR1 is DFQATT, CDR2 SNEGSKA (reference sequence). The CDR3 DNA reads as TGCAGTGCTAGAGGCTTGACTAGCGGGGGGGCCAGTGAGCAGTTCTTC. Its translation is CSARGLTSGGASEQFF.

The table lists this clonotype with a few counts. CDR3 nucleotide sequence: TGTGCCAGCAGCTTCCGGCGGGGGGGCGACGAGCAGTACTTC. Its protein product is CASSFRRGGDEQYF. The V call is TRBV11-2, the J call TRBJ2-7; 9 positions match TRBD2. This CDR3 has 14 residues. The V gene end was trimmed by 3 bases and the J gene end by 5 bases; junction bases not matched to a gene: 5. The germline CDR1 and CDR2 sequences are SGHAT and FQNNGV. Full variable domain (rest looked up from reference TRBV11-2 and TRBJ2-7): EAGVAQSPRYKIIEKRQSVAFWCNPISGHATLYWYQQILGQGPKLLIQFQNNGVVDDSQLPKDRFSAERLKGVDSTLKIQPAKLEDSAVYLCASSFRRGGDEQYFGPGTRLTVT.

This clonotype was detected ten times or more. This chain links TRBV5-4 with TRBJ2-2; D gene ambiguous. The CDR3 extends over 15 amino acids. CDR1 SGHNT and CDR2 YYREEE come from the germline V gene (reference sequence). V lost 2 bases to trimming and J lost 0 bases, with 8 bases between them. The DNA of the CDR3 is TGTGCCAGCAGCTTAGGCCAGCCGAACACCGGGGAGCTGTTTTTT. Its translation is CASSLGQPNTGELFF.

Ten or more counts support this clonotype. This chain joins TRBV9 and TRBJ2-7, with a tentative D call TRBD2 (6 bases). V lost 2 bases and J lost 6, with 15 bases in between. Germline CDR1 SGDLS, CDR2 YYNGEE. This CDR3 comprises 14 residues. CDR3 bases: TGTGCCAGCAGCGTGTGGGGACTGGGTGGCGAGCAGTACTTC. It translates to CASSVWGLGGEQYF.

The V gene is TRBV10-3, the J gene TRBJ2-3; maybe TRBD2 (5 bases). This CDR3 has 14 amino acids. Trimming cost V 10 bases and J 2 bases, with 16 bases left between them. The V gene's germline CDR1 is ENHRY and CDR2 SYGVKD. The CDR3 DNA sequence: TGTGCCACCGGGGTGGGCGTAGACACAGATACGCAGTATTTT. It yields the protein CATGVGVDTDTQYF.

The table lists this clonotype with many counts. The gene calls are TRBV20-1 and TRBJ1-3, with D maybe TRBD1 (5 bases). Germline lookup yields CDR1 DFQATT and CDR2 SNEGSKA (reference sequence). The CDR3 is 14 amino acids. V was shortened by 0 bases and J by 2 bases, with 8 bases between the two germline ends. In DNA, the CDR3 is TGCAGTGCTAGAGACAGGGTCACTGGAAACACCATATATTTT. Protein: CSARDRVTGNTIYF.